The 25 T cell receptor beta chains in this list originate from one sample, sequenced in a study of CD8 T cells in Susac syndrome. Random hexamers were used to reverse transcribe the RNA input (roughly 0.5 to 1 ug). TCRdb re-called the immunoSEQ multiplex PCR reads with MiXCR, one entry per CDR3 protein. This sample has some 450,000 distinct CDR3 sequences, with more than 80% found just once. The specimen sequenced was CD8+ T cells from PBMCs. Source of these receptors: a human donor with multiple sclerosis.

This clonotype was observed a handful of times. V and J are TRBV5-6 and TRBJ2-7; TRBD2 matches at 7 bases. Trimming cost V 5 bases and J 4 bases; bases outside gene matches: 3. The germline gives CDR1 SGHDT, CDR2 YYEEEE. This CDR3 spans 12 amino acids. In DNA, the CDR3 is TGTGCCAGCAGTATGGGGGGGTACGAGCAGTACTTC. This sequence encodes CASSMGGYEQYF.

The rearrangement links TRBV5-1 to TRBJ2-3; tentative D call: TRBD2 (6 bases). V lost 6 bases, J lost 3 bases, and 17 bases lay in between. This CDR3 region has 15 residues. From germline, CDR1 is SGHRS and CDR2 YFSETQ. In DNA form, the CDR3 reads TGCGCCAGCACCGCGGGACTTTTCGAAACAGATACGCAGTATTTT. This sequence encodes CASTAGLFETDTQYF.

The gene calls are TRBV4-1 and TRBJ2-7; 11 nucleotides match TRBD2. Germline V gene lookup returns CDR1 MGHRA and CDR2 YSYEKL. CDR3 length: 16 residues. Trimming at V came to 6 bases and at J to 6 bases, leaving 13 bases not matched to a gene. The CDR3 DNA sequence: TGCGCCAGCAGTAACCTAGCGGGAGGAATAGGGGGCGAGCAGTACTTC. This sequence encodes CASSNLAGGIGGEQYF.

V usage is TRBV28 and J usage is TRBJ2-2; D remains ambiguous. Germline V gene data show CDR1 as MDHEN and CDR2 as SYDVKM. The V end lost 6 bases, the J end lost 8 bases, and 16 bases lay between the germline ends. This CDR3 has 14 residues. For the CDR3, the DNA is TGTGCCAGCAGACCCCTACCCCATGCGGGGGAGCTGTTTTTT. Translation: CASRPLPHAGELFF.

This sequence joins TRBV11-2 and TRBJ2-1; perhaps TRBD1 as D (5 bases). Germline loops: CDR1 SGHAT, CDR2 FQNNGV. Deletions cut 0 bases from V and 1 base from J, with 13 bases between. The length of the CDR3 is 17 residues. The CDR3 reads CASSLDTGLVSYNEQFF. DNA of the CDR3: TGTGCCAGCAGCTTAGATACAGGATTAGTGTCCTACAATGAGCAGTTCTTC.

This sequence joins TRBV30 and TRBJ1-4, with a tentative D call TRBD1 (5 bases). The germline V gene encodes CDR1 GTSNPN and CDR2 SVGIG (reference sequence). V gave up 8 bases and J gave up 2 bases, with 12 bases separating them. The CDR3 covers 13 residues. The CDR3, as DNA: TGTGCCAGCCAGGGTTCGACTAATGAAAAACTGTTTTTT. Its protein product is CASQGSTNEKLFF.

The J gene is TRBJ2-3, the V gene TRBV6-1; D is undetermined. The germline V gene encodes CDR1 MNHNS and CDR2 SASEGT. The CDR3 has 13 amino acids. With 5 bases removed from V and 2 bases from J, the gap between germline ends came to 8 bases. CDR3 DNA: TGTGCCAGCAGTTCACTACACACAGATACGCAGTATTTT. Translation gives CASSSLHTDTQYF.

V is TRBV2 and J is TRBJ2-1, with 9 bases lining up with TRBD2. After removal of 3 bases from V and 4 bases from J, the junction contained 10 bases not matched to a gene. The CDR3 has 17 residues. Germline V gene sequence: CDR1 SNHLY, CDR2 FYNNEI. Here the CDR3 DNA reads TGTGCCAGCAGTGAGGCGGGAGGGCCCCCGGAATACAATGAGCAGTTCTTC. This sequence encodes CASSEAGGPPEYNEQFF.

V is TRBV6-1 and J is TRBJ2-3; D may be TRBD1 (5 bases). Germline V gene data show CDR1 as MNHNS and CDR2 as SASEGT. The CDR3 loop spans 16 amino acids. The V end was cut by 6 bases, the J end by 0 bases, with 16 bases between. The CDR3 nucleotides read TGTGCCAGCAGCCGAATACAGGTGACTAGCACAGATACGCAGTATTTT. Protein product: CASSRIQVTSTDTQYF.

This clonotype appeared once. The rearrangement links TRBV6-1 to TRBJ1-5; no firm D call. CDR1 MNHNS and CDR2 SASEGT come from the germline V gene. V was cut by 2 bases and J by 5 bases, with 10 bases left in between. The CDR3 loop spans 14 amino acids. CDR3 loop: CASSERGRDQPQHF. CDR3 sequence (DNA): TGTGCCAGCAGTGAACGAGGGAGGGATCAGCCCCAGCATTTT.

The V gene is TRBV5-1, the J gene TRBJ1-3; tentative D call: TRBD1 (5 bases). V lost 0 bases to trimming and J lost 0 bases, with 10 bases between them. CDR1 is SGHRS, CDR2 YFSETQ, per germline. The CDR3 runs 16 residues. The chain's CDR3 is CASSLEGRDSGNTIYF. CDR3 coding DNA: TGCGCCAGCAGCTTGGAGGGGAGGGACTCTGGAAACACCATATATTTT.

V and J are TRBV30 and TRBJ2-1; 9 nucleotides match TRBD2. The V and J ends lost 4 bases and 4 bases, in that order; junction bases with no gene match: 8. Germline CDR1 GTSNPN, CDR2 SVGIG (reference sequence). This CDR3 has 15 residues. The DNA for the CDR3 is TGTGCCTGGACCGACGGGGCGGGAGGGTACAATGAGCAGTTCTTC. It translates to CAWTDGAGGYNEQFF.

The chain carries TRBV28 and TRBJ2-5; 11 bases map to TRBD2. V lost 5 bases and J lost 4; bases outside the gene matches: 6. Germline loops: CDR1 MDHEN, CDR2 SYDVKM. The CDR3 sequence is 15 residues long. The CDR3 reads CASSLHGLAGETQYF. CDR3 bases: TGTGCCAGCAGTCTCCACGGACTAGCGGGAGAGACCCAGTACTTC.

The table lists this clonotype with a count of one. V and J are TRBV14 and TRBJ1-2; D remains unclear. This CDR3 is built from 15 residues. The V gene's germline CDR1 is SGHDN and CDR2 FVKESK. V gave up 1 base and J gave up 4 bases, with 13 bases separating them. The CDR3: CASSQGPSIAYGYTF. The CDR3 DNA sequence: TGTGCCAGCAGCCAAGGTCCGTCCATTGCCTATGGCTACACCTTC.

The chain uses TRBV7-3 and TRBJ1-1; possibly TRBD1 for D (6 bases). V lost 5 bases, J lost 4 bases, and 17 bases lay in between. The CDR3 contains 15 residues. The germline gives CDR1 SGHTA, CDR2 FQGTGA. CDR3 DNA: TGTGCCAGCAGCCAGGTGGGGGGGCTCGGCACTGAAGCTTTCTTT. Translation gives CASSQVGGLGTEAFF. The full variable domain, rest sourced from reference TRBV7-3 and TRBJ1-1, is GAGVSQTPSNKVTEKGKYVELRCDPISGHTALYWYRQSLGQGPEFLIYFQGTGAADDSGLPNDRFFAVRPEGSVSTLKIQRTERGDSAVYLCASSQVGGLGTEAFFGQGTRLTVV.

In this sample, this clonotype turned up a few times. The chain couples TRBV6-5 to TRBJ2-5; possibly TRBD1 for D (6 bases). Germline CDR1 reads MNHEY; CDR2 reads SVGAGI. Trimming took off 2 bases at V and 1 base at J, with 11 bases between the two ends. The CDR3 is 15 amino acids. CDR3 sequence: CASSYLDSFQETQYF. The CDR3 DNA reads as TGTGCCAGCAGTTACCTGGACAGCTTCCAAGAGACCCAGTACTTC.

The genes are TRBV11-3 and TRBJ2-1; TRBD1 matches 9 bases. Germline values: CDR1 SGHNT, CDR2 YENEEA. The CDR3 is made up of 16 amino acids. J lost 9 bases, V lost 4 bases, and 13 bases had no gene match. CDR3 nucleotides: TGTGCCAGCAGCTCCCGGGACAGGGTCTTTTTGGGTGAGCAGTTCTTC. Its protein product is CASSSRDRVFLGEQFF.

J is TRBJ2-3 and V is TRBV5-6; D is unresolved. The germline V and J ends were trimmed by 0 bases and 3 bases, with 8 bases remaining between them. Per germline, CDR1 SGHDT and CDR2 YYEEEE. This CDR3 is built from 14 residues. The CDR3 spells CASSLEWGTDTQYF. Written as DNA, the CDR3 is TGTGCCAGCAGCTTGGAATGGGGTACAGATACGCAGTATTTT. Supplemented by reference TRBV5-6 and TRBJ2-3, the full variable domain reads DAGVTQSPTHLIKTRGQQVTLRCSPKSGHDTVSWYQQALGQGPQFIFQYYEEEERQRGNFPDRFSGHQFPNYSSELNVNALLLGDSALYLCASSLEWGTDTQYFGPGTRLTVL.

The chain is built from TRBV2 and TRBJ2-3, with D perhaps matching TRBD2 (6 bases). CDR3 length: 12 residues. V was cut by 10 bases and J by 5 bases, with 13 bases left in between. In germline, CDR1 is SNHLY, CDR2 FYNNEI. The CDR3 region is CAMAEGLDTQYF. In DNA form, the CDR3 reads TGTGCCATGGCGGAGGGGTTAGATACGCAGTATTTT.

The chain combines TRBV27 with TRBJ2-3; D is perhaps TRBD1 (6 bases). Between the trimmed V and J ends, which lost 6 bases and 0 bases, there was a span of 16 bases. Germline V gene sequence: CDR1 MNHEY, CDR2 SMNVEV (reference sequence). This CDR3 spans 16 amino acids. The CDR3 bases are TGTGCCAGCAGCCGACGGACAGCGCAAAGCACAGATACGCAGTATTTT. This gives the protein CASSRRTAQSTDTQYF.

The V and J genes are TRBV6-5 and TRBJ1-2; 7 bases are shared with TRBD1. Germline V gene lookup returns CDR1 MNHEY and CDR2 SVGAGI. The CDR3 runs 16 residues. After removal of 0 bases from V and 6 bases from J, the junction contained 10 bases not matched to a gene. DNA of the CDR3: TGTGCCAGCAGTTACTCCCCCACAGACAGGGACGATGGCTACACCTTC. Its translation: CASSYSPTDRDDGYTF.

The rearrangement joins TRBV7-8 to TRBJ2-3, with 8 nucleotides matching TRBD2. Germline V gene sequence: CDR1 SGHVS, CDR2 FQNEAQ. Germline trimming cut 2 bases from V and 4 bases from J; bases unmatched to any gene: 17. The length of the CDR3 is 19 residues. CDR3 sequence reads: CASSLYRELEREYADTQYF. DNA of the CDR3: TGTGCCAGCAGCTTATACAGGGAATTGGAGCGGGAGTACGCAGATACGCAGTATTTT. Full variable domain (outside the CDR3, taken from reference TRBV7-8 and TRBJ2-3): GAGVSQSPRYKVAKRGQDVALRCDPISGHVSLFWYQQALGQGPEFLTYFQNEAQLDKSGLPSDRFFAERPEGSVSTLKIQRTQQEDSAVYLCASSLYRELEREYADTQYFGPGTRLTVL.

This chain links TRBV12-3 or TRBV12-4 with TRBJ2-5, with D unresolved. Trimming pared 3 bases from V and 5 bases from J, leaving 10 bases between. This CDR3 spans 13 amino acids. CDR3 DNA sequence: TGTGCCAGCAGTTTTTCTTTGTTTGAGACCCAGTACTTC. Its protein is CASSFSLFETQYF.

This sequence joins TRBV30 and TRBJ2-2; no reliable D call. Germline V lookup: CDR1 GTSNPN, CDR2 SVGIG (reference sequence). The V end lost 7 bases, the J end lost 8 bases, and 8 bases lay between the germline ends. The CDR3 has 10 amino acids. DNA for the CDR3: TGTGCCTTCGGACCGGGGGAGCTGTTTTTT. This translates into CAFGPGELFF.

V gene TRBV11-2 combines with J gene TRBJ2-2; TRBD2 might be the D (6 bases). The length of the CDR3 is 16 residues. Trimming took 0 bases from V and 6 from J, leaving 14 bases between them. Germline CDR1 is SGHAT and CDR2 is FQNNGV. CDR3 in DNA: TGTGCCAGCAGCTTAGATGACGCTAGCGCCGCCGGGGAGCTGTTTTTT. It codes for CASSLDDASAAGELFF.